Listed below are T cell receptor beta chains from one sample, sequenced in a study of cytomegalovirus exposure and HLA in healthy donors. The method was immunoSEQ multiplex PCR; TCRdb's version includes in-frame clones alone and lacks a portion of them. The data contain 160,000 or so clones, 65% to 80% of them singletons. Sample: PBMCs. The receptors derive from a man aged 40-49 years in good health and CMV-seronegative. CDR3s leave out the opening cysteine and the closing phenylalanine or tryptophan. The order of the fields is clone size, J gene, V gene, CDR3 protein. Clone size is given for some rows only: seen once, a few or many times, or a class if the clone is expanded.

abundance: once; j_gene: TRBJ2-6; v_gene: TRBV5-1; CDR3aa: ASSSGGTGRLDSGANVLT
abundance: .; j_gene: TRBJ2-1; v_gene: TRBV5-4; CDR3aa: ASSLGPGLAGGRKGNEQF
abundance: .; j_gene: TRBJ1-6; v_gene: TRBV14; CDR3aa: ASSQVARANSPLH
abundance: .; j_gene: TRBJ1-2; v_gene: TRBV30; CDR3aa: AWSPSNRGRHV
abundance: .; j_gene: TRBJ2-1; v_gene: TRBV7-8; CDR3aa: ASSSLGGVINEQF
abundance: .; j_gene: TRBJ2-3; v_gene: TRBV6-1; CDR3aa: ASGFRVIDTQY
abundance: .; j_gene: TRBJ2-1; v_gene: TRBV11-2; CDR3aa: ASSLRGGYNEQF
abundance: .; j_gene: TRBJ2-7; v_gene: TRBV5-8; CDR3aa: ASSFIFEQY
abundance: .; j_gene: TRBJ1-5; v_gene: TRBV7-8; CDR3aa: ASSFREAQPQH
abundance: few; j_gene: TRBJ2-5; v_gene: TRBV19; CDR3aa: ASRAGGLVETQY
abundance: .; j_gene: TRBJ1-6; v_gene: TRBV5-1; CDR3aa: ASHLGNNSPLH